One and the same sample provided the 30 T cell receptor beta chains below, sequenced in a study of blood T cell repertoires in COVID-19. Only in-frame clones appear in the TCRdb table, and some are missing; sequencing was by immunoSEQ multiplex PCR. The repertoire includes some 140,000 clones, about three quarters of them detected once, and roughly 1.7% sits in the top ten. The sample taken for sequencing was peripheral blood. These receptors were obtained from a man older than 75 with acute or convalescent COVID-19.

The rearrangement uses TRBV7-3 and TRBJ2-3; 8 nucleotides line up with TRBD1. CDR1 and CDR2 (germline): SGHTA, FQGTGA. This CDR3 is 14 amino acids long. The trim removed 3 bases at V and 3 bases at J, leaving 2 bases unmatched. The CDR3 reads CASSLNRGTDTQYF. CDR3 sequence (DNA): TGTGCCAGCAGCTTGAACAGGGGGACAGATACGCAGTATTTT.

The chain uses TRBV24-1 and TRBJ2-5, with 9 nucleotides matching TRBD1. CDR3 length equals 15 residues. J gave up 1 base and V 4 bases, and 3 bases lay outside the gene matches. CDR1 is KGHDR and CDR2 is SFDVKD in the germline V gene. The CDR3 DNA reads as TGTGCCACCAGTGAGGGACAGGGATTCCAAGAGACCCAGTACTTC. It translates to CATSEGQGFQETQYF.

Only a few counts were recorded for this clone. The V gene is TRBV7-6, the J gene TRBJ1-1; 8 bases match TRBD1. V lost 2 bases to trimming and J lost 5 bases; unmatched junction nucleotides: 13. CDR1 is SGHVS, CDR2 FNYEAQ, per germline. The CDR3 is made up of 17 amino acids. The DNA for the CDR3 is TGTGCCAGCAGCTTAATGCCTGGACAGGGAACAAGTACTGAAGCTTTCTTT. Its protein product is CASSLMPGQGTSTEAFF.

The CDR3 nucleotides are TGTGCCAGCAGCCAAACGGATGAGCAGTTCTTC. Translation gives CASSQTDEQFF. This chain joins TRBV3-1 (or the pseudogene TRBV3-2) and TRBJ2-1; D unclear. The CDR3 length is 11 residues. CDR1 and CDR2 from the germline V gene are LGHDT and YNNKEL (reference sequence). V was clipped by 2 bases and J by 8 bases, with 4 bases between them.

The rearrangement uses TRBV10-3 and TRBJ2-7; unclear D gene. This CDR3 is built from 13 residues. V was trimmed by 10 bases and J by 6 bases, leaving 19 bases between them. In germline, CDR1 is ENHRY, CDR2 SYGVKD. The CDR3 loop reads CASGMTGSAEQYV. The CDR3 bases are TGTGCCAGCGGAATGACGGGTTCGGCCGAGCAGTACGTC.

This clone was counted only a few times. The V and J genes are TRBV7-9 and TRBJ1-4; 9 nucleotides align to TRBD1. The junction had 9 bases not matched to a gene; V was cut back by 5 bases and J by 8 bases. This CDR3 region has 15 residues. In germline, CDR1 is SEHNR, CDR2 FQNEAQ (reference sequence). CDR3 amino acids: CASSAGQGLGEKLFF. The CDR3 bases are TGTGCCAGCAGCGCGGGACAGGGTTTAGGGGAAAAACTGTTTTTT.

J is TRBJ1-5 and V is TRBV28; D is perhaps TRBD1 (5 bases). V dropped 4 bases and J dropped 6 bases, with 13 bases sitting between them. Germline CDR1 and CDR2: MDHEN and SYDVKM. The CDR3 has 14 residues. As DNA, the CDR3 is TGTGCCAGCAGTTCAGGCCTCAGGGTTCAGCCCCAGCATTTT. Translated: CASSSGLRVQPQHF.

The CDR3 sequence is CASSPSNGPSETQYF. CDR3 nucleotides: TGTGCCAGCAGTCCCTCGAACGGTCCGTCAGAGACCCAGTACTTC. The V call is TRBV27, the J call TRBJ2-5; D gene uncertain. There are 15 residues in the CDR3. With 5 bases removed from V and 4 bases from J, the gap between germline ends came to 17 bases. In germline, CDR1 is MNHEY, CDR2 SMNVEV (reference sequence).

The chain recombines TRBV29-1 with TRBJ2-5; 7 nucleotides match TRBD1. The CDR3 spans 14 residues. Losses at the gene ends were 2 bases for V and 1 base for J; bases not matched to a gene: 4. Germline values: CDR1 SQVTM, CDR2 ANQGSEA. CDR3 loop: CSVELGQAQETQYF. In nucleotides, the CDR3 is TGCAGCGTTGAACTCGGACAGGCCCAAGAGACCCAGTACTTC.

The chain carries TRBV5-1 and TRBJ2-2; a possible D gene is TRBD1 (6 bases). Germline CDR1 SGHRS, CDR2 YFSETQ. V was cut by 2 bases and J by 1 base, with 9 bases left in between. This CDR3 is built from 15 residues. The CDR3 sequence: CASSFGQQNTGELFF. Here the CDR3 DNA reads TGCGCCAGCAGCTTCGGACAGCAGAACACCGGGGAGCTGTTTTTT.

The genes are TRBV15 and TRBJ2-1; tentatively, D is TRBD2 (6 bases). Trimming pared 7 bases from V and 6 bases from J, leaving 10 bases between. Germline CDR1 reads LNHNV; CDR2 reads YYDKDF (reference sequence). The CDR3 totals 12 residues. CDR3 coding DNA: TGTGCCACCAACGGCGGGGCCAATGAGCAGTTCTTC. Amino acids: CATNGGANEQFF.

The chain recombines TRBV7-9 with TRBJ1-6; TRBD1 agrees at 8 bases. The CDR3 sequence is 17 residues long. J lost 9 bases, V lost 0 bases, and 10 bases had no gene match. The V gene's germline CDR1 is SEHNR and CDR2 FQNEAQ (reference sequence). The CDR3 spells CASSLADWTGTRSPLHF. The CDR3 DNA reads as TGTGCCAGCAGCTTAGCCGATTGGACAGGGACGCGTTCACCCCTCCACTTT.

The chain links TRBV12-3 or TRBV12-4 to TRBJ1-4, with D hard to call. Trimming removed 6 bases at V and 8 bases at J, with 10 bases between. The CDR3 covers 12 residues. As DNA, the CDR3 is TGTGCCAGCAGCTTCACGGGGGAAAAACTGTTTTTT. It specifies CASSFTGEKLFF.

This chain links TRBV14 with TRBJ1-4; TRBD1 is a possible D gene (5 bases). The V gene lost 4 bases and the J gene lost 0 bases, with 9 bases spanning the gap. Germline lookup yields CDR1 SGHDN and CDR2 FVKESK. The CDR3 has 15 residues. CDR3 residues: CASSRMTATNEKLFF. DNA for the CDR3: TGTGCCAGCAGCCGGATGACAGCAACTAATGAAAAACTGTTTTTT.

In this sample, this clone turned up once. The J gene is TRBJ2-3, the V gene TRBV7-6; 9 nucleotides line up with TRBD2. This CDR3 comprises 18 residues. Germline lookup yields CDR1 SGHVS and CDR2 FNYEAQ. The V segment lost 2 bases and the J segment 5 bases; nucleotides outside the gene matches: 14. Written as DNA, the CDR3 is TGTGCCAGCAGCTTAACCTCTTCCTTTCTAGCGGGGAAAGATACGCAGTATTTT. Encoded protein: CASSLTSSFLAGKDTQYF.

CDR3 nucleotides: TGTGCCAGCAGCCTCGGGGGTTCCTACGAGCAGTACTTC. Its translation is CASSLGGSYEQYF. The chain employs TRBV11-2 and TRBJ2-7, with D possibly matching TRBD2 (6 bases). Deletions cut 5 bases from V and 1 base from J, with 9 bases between. The CDR3 consists of 13 residues. Germline V gives CDR1 SGHAT, CDR2 FQNNGV.

This clone was seen a handful of times. This sequence joins TRBV15 and TRBJ1-5; D is perhaps TRBD1 (5 bases). Germline V CDR1 and CDR2: LNHNV, YYDKDF (reference sequence). V shed 0 bases and J shed 4 bases, with 10 bases lying between them. The CDR3 consists of 15 residues. CDR3 amino acids: CATSRDRGENQPQHF. CDR3 bases: TGTGCCACCAGCAGAGATCGGGGGGAAAATCAGCCCCAGCATTTT.

The V call is TRBV14, the J call TRBJ1-1; TRBD1 aligns across 11 bases. The V and J ends lost 4 bases and 5 bases, in that order; junction bases with no gene match: 12. The length of the CDR3 is 17 residues. CDR1 SGHDN and CDR2 FVKESK come from the germline V gene. The CDR3 loop reads CASSPWTGGSHWTEAFF. The CDR3 nucleotides read TGTGCCAGCAGCCCATGGACAGGGGGCTCGCATTGGACTGAAGCTTTCTTT.

The rearrangement links TRBV5-1 to TRBJ1-6; 8 nucleotides line up with TRBD1. Per the germline V gene, CDR1 is SGHRS and CDR2 is YFSETQ. Unmatched junction bases numbered 8, after V lost 4 bases and J lost 5 bases. The CDR3 totals 16 residues. Here the CDR3 reads CASSPSTGENNSPLHF. For the CDR3, the DNA is TGCGCCAGCAGCCCATCGACAGGGGAAAATAATTCACCCCTCCACTTT.

The chain employs TRBV4-2 and TRBJ1-2; D gene unclear. V was pared by 1 base and J by 0 bases, with 12 bases between. Germline V CDR1 and CDR2: LGHNA, YNFKEQ. The CDR3 has 16 amino acids. The CDR3 region has the DNA TGTGCCAGCAGCCAAGTTGAGGCAGAACCTAACTATGGCTACACCTTC. Translating it yields CASSQVEAEPNYGYTF.

The chain employs TRBV4-1 and TRBJ1-2; 8 bases line up with TRBD1. The CDR3 extends over 16 amino acids. Germline CDR1 reads MGHRA; CDR2 reads YSYEKL. Unmatched junction bases numbered 14, after V lost 4 bases and J lost 7 bases. The CDR3 region has the DNA TGCGCCAGCAGCCTCTTCTTGGGACAGGAGCAAGGTGGCTACACCTTC. Residues: CASSLFLGQEQGGYTF.

V gene TRBV12-3 or TRBV12-4 combines with J gene TRBJ1-1, with a tentative D call TRBD1 (6 bases). V dropped 5 bases and J dropped 4 bases, with 8 bases sitting between them. This CDR3 is 12 amino acids long. CDR3 sequence: CASSQGSTEAFF. The CDR3 DNA follows: TGTGCCAGCAGTCAGGGGTCCACTGAAGCTTTCTTT.

The chain employs TRBV10-3 and TRBJ1-1; D may be TRBD1 (6 bases). Trimming removed 4 bases from V and 2 bases from J, with 8 bases in between. The CDR3 extends over 13 amino acids. From germline, CDR1 is ENHRY and CDR2 SYGVKD. The CDR3 loop reads CAISAGVNTEAFF. Here the CDR3 DNA reads TGTGCCATCAGTGCAGGGGTAAACACTGAAGCTTTCTTT.

This clone has a handful of counts. The CDR3 protein is CAWSAGPREQYF. CDR3 DNA: TGTGCCTGGTCGGCAGGGCCCCGCGAGCAGTACTTC. The chain has TRBV30 and TRBJ2-7, with D maybe TRBD1 (5 bases). This CDR3 region has 12 residues. Per germline, CDR1 GTSNPN and CDR2 SVGIG (reference sequence). The ends were cut back, 5 bases at V and 6 bases at J, with 14 bases in the middle.

The genes are TRBV27 and TRBJ1-2; D not certain. The CDR3 has 14 amino acids. With 5 bases removed from V and 8 bases from J, the gap between germline ends came to 18 bases. CDR1 MNHEY and CDR2 SMNVEV come from the germline V gene (reference sequence). The CDR3 loop is CASSPLVEVRGYTF. In DNA form, the CDR3 reads TGTGCCAGCAGTCCGTTGGTGGAGGTACGAGGCTACACCTTC.

V gene TRBV6-1 combines with J gene TRBJ2-2, with 9 bases fitting TRBD1. This CDR3 has 16 amino acids. The V segment lost 4 bases and the J segment 5 bases; nucleotides outside the gene matches: 8. Germline assignment: CDR1 MNHNS and CDR2 SASEGT. In DNA, the CDR3 is TGTGCCAGCAGTGCCCTACCGGGACAGGGTACCGGGGAGCTGTTTTTT. Amino acid sequence: CASSALPGQGTGELFF.

The chain couples TRBV5-6 to TRBJ1-6; 8 bases match TRBD1. CDR3 size: 15 residues. Germline V CDR1 and CDR2: SGHDT, YYEEEE. Trimming took 5 bases from V and 8 from J; bases not matched to a gene: 9. The CDR3 region is CASRYGQGSDSPLHF. As DNA, the CDR3 is TGTGCCAGCAGATACGGACAGGGCTCGGATTCACCCCTCCACTTT.

The chain uses TRBV10-2 and TRBJ2-7, with TRBD2 matching over 12 bases. V dropped 6 bases and J dropped 0; count of bases not matched to a gene: 0. Looked up from germline, CDR1 is WSHSY and CDR2 is SAAADI. This CDR3 spans 14 amino acids. The CDR3 here is CASRLAGGSYEQYV. CDR3 nucleotide sequence: TGCGCCAGCAGACTAGCGGGGGGCTCCTACGAGCAGTACGTC.

The count of this clone is one. J is TRBJ1-1 and V is TRBV10-3, with TRBD1 matching over 9 bases. The V gene's germline CDR1 is ENHRY and CDR2 SYGVKD. This CDR3 has 14 residues. J was trimmed by 3 bases and V by 6 bases; bases with no gene match: 5. The CDR3 DNA is TGTGCCATCAGGGGGGACAGGGTGGACACTGAAGCTTTCTTT. It yields the protein CAIRGDRVDTEAFF.

The CDR3 DNA is TGTGCCAGCAGCTATTCGGGACTAGCGGGGGGCGGGACCCAGTACTTC. Its translation is CASSYSGLAGGGTQYF. The chain employs TRBV11-2 and TRBJ2-5; 15 positions agree with TRBD2. The V segment lost 4 bases and the J segment 7 bases; nucleotides outside the gene matches: 7. The CDR3 covers 16 residues. Germline V lookup: CDR1 SGHAT, CDR2 FQNNGV.